The 28 T cell receptor beta chains given below trace back to one sample, sequenced in a study of post-analysis software for immune sequencing data. Unique molecular identifiers tagged the TCR beta cDNA libraries. TCRdb passed the PCR reads through MiXCR, listing each CDR3 protein once. The sample shows around 770,000 distinct CDR3 sequences, 46% of them seen only once. Study-level points and caveats: A handful of TRBV segments were significantly more frequent in patients than in controls. TRBV5-6, TRBV5-1 and TRBV20-1 were among these segments.

Antigens for these TCRs are unknown. The source material was blood. The receptors originated from a girl between 10 and 17 years old with multiple sclerosis.

This clonotype was detected a few times. This chain connects TRBV13 to TRBJ2-3; 9 bases fit TRBD1. V lost 4 bases to trimming and J lost 6 bases; unmatched junction nucleotides: 2. CDR1 PRHDT and CDR2 FYEKMQ come from the germline V gene (reference sequence). The CDR3 extends over 13 amino acids. Here the CDR3 reads CASSYRGLDTQYF. In DNA form, the CDR3 reads TGTGCCAGCAGCTACAGGGGGCTTGATACGCAGTATTTT.

This clonotype has just a few counts. The chain is built from TRBV7-3 and TRBJ2-3; 7 positions match TRBD1. The CDR3 contains 14 residues. V was clipped by 5 bases and J by 3 bases; unmatched bases: 5. Germline CDR1 SGHTA, CDR2 FQGTGA. DNA for the CDR3: TGTGCCAGCAGCCCGGGACAGCCAACAGATACGCAGTATTTT. Translating it yields CASSPGQPTDTQYF.

The gene calls are TRBV6-2 or TRBV6-3 and TRBJ2-7; the match to TRBD1 covers 8 bases. The J segment lost 5 bases and the V segment lost 6 bases, leaving 3 bases of the junction unmatched. Per the germline V gene, CDR1 is MNHEY and CDR2 is SVGEGT. This CDR3 comprises 12 residues. CDR3 sequence: CASRGTGDEQYF. The CDR3 region has the DNA TGTGCCAGCAGAGGGACAGGAGACGAGCAGTACTTC.

This chain joins TRBV24-1 and TRBJ2-1; no reliable D call. The CDR3 runs to 15 residues. V was pared by 5 bases and J by 5 bases, with 15 bases between. Germline CDR1 is KGHDR and CDR2 is SFDVKD. The CDR3 DNA is TGTGCCACCAGTGCCAGTAGTCCGCCGGACAATGAGCAGTTCTTC. Amino acid sequence: CATSASSPPDNEQFF.

This clonotype turned up a few times. The chain employs TRBV25-1 and TRBJ2-7; D is perhaps TRBD1 (6 bases). Germline lookup yields CDR1 MGHDK and CDR2 SYGVNS. This CDR3 has 13 amino acids. The V end lost 8 bases, the J end lost 0 bases, and 11 bases lay between the germline ends. The CDR3 reads CASLGQFSYEQYF. As DNA, the CDR3 is TGTGCCAGCCTCGGACAGTTCTCCTACGAGCAGTACTTC.

The rearrangement uses TRBV10-3 and TRBJ2-1, with 8 bases identical to TRBD2. Germline CDR1 reads ENHRY; CDR2 reads SYGVKD. The CDR3 runs 18 residues. V shed 0 bases and J 0 bases; nucleotides not matched to a gene: 7. CDR3 protein: CAISESISGASSYNEQFF. CDR3 sequence (DNA): TGTGCCATCAGTGAGTCTATTAGCGGGGCAAGCTCCTACAATGAGCAGTTCTTC.

This rearrangement joins TRBV7-2 to TRBJ2-1, with 12 nucleotides matching TRBD2. Germline V gene lookup returns CDR1 SGHTA and CDR2 FQGNSA. J gave up 8 bases and V 0 bases, and 5 bases lay outside the gene matches. This CDR3 contains 16 residues. CDR3 in amino acids: CASSLAATSGSDEQFF. For the CDR3, the DNA is TGTGCCAGCAGCTTAGCCGCGACTAGCGGGAGTGATGAGCAGTTCTTC.

As to this clonotype: One junction end disagrees with the germline gene, perhaps due to a read error. The J gene is TRBJ2-5, the V gene TRBV12-3 or TRBV12-4, with unresolved D. The CDR3 has 14 amino acids. The CDR3 sequence: CASTQVGFRETQYF. The DNA of the CDR3 is TGCGCCAGCACCCAGGTGGGGTTCAGGGAGACCCAGTACTTC.

The chain couples TRBV7-2 to TRBJ2-7; D might be TRBD2 (6 bases). V was shortened by 2 bases and J by 0 bases, with 14 bases between the two germline ends. CDR3 length: 16 amino acids. Germline-derived CDR1 and CDR2 are SGHTA and FQGNSA. The CDR3 region is CASSLNGGTSSYEQYF. The CDR3 DNA reads TGTGCCAGCAGCTTAAACGGCGGGACCAGCTCCTACGAGCAGTACTTC.

There are a few counts of this clonotype. This chain connects TRBV15 to TRBJ2-1; a possible D gene is TRBD2 (6 bases). Germline assignment: CDR1 LNHNV and CDR2 YYDKDF (reference sequence). Trimming took 4 bases from V and 4 from J, leaving 11 bases between them. CDR3 length: 14 residues. CDR3 DNA sequence: TGTGCCACCAGCACCGTCGGACTATACAATGAGCAGTTCTTC. This codes for CATSTVGLYNEQFF. Complete variable domain (other parts from reference TRBV15 and TRBJ2-1): DAMVIQNPRYQVTQFGKPVTLSCSQTLNHNVMYWYQQKSSQAPKLLFHYYDKDFNNEADTPDNFQSRRPNTSFCFLDIRSPGLGDTAMYLCATSTVGLYNEQFFGPGTRLTVL.

V usage is TRBV5-1 and J usage is TRBJ1-3; 11 bases are a match to TRBD1. The CDR3 totals 16 residues. V dropped 4 bases and J dropped 1; count of bases not matched to a gene: 4. The germline V gene encodes CDR1 SGHRS and CDR2 YFSETQ. CDR3 residues: CASSPGQGASGNTIYF. In nucleotides, the CDR3 is TGCGCCAGCAGCCCCGGACAGGGGGCTTCTGGAAACACCATATATTTT.

The rearrangement links TRBV12-3 or TRBV12-4 to TRBJ2-1, with 14 bases fitting TRBD2. V lost 6 bases, J lost 4 bases, and 5 bases stayed unmatched. This CDR3 region has 16 residues. The CDR3 reads CASSGTSGRPYNEQFF. DNA for the CDR3: TGTGCCAGCAGCGGGACTAGCGGGAGACCATACAATGAGCAGTTCTTC.

The rearrangement uses TRBV12-3 or TRBV12-4 and TRBJ2-3; D is unresolved. The CDR3 is 15 residues long. Trimming shortened V by 1 base and J by 6 bases, and 14 bases separated the two germline ends. The DNA of the CDR3 is TGTGCCAGCAGTTTAGGGGCTAACCACCTGGATACGCAGTATTTT. This gives the protein CASSLGANHLDTQYF.

The V and J genes are TRBV9 and TRBJ1-1; D is possibly TRBD1 (6 bases). There are 14 residues in the CDR3. Per the germline V gene, CDR1 is SGDLS and CDR2 is YYNGEE. V was shortened by 4 bases and J by 3 bases, with 13 bases between the two germline ends. The CDR3, as DNA: TGTGCCAGCAGCCCCGGGGGGGCGGACACTGAAGCTTTCTTT. Translation gives CASSPGGADTEAFF.

This clonotype was seen a handful of times. The rearrangement joins TRBV24-1 to TRBJ2-1; TRBD2 agrees at 9 bases. Germline V gene data show CDR1 as KGHDR and CDR2 as SFDVKD. V was pared by 4 bases and J by 8 bases, with 11 bases of the junction left unmatched. This CDR3 comprises 16 residues. The CDR3 DNA reads as TGTGCCACCAGTGAAAACCAGCGGGAGGTGGGGTATGAGCAGTTCTTC. Translation gives CATSENQREVGYEQFF.

This clonotype showed up just a few times. The rearrangement uses TRBV5-1 and TRBJ2-1; 10 bases map to TRBD2. The V segment lost 2 bases and the J segment 6 bases; nucleotides outside the gene matches: 8. The CDR3 is made up of 16 amino acids. The germline gives CDR1 SGHRS, CDR2 YFSETQ. The CDR3 loop is CASSFRLAGDSNEQFF. DNA for the CDR3: TGCGCCAGCAGCTTTAGGCTAGCGGGAGATTCCAATGAGCAGTTCTTC.

J is TRBJ2-7 and V is TRBV10-3; a weak D match, TRBD2 (6 bases). This CDR3 comprises 14 residues. Germline lookup yields CDR1 ENHRY and CDR2 SYGVKD. The V and J ends lost 11 bases and 6 bases respectively, with 23 bases between them. The CDR3 protein is CASYRDSVFPEQYF. The CDR3, as DNA: TGTGCCTCGTACCGGGACTCCGTGTTTCCCGAGCAGTACTTC.

The chain employs TRBV7-3 and TRBJ1-1, with 9 bases identical to TRBD1. The trim removed 5 bases at V and 1 base at J, leaving 5 bases unmatched. The CDR3 runs 15 residues. CDR1 is SGHTA, CDR2 FQGTGA, per germline. The CDR3 DNA follows: TGTGCCAGCAGCCCTGGACAGGGGCGGAACACTGAAGCTTTCTTT. Protein product: CASSPGQGRNTEAFF. The whole variable domain, remainder taken from reference TRBV7-3 and TRBJ1-1, is GAGVSQTPSNKVTEKGKYVELRCDPISGHTALYWYRQSLGQGPEFLIYFQGTGAADDSGLPNDRFFAVRPEGSVSTLKIQRTERGDSAVYLCASSPGQGRNTEAFFGQGTRLTVV.

This clonotype was seen only a few times. The CDR3 DNA is TGTGCCAGCAGCTTTAACCCCCCCGGGACAGCCTACAATGAGCAGTTCTTC. Its translation: CASSFNPPGTAYNEQFF. This rearrangement joins TRBV7-2 to TRBJ2-1; 7 nucleotides align to TRBD1. Germline trimming cut 3 bases from V and 2 bases from J; bases unmatched to any gene: 10. CDR3 length: 17 amino acids. CDR1 SGHTA and CDR2 FQGNSA come from the germline V gene.

There are a few counts of this clonotype. The chain joins TRBV9 to TRBJ2-7; 8 nucleotides agree with TRBD2. The CDR3 totals 14 residues. Germline CDR1 reads SGDLS; CDR2 reads YYNGEE. V was clipped by 4 bases and J by 7 bases; unmatched bases: 10. In DNA form, the CDR3 reads TGTGCCAGCAGCCCTAGAACTAGCGGACTGGAGCAGTACTTC. This sequence encodes CASSPRTSGLEQYF.

The rearrangement links TRBV7-2 to TRBJ2-5; 8 nucleotides match TRBD2. TRBJ2-7 matches the DNA end more closely, so the J call is doubtful. The germline CDR1 and CDR2 sequences are SGHTA and FQGNSA. The CDR3 is made up of 14 amino acids. CDR3 protein: CASSPAGGAGEQYF. In DNA form, the CDR3 reads TGTGCCAGCAGCCCTGCGGGGGGCGCAGGCGAGCAGTACTTC.

This clonotype has ten or more counts. The CDR3 nucleotides read TGTGCCAGCAGCCACCTCGGAGCGGGAGGAGTTGAGCAGTTCTTC. This encodes CASSHLGAGGVEQFF. The genes are TRBV14 and TRBJ2-1; 9 nucleotides match TRBD2. There are 15 residues in the CDR3. The junction had 9 bases not matched to a gene; V was cut back by 3 bases and J by 9 bases. CDR1 SGHDN and CDR2 FVKESK come from the germline V gene. The full variable domain, rest sourced from reference TRBV14 and TRBJ2-1, is EAGVTQFPSHSVIEKGQTVTLRCDPISGHDNLYWYRRVMGKEIKFLLHFVKESKQDESGMPNNRFLAERTGGTYSTLKVQPAELEDSGVYFCASSHLGAGGVEQFFGPGTRLTVL.

The rearrangement joins TRBV7-9 to TRBJ2-1, with a possible D match to TRBD2 (6 bases). Germline V gene lookup returns CDR1 SEHNR and CDR2 FQNEAQ (reference sequence). V lost 5 bases and J lost 6, with 17 bases in between. The CDR3 has 15 amino acids. In nucleotides, the CDR3 is TGTGCCAGCAGCATACACCAGGGACTCTTCAATGAGCAGTTCTTC. Translating gives CASSIHQGLFNEQFF.

This clonotype was counted a few times. The chain has TRBV10-3 and TRBJ1-1; D unclear. The ends were cut back, 5 bases at V and 0 bases at J, with 10 bases in the middle. This CDR3 is 14 amino acids long. Germline CDR1 ENHRY, CDR2 SYGVKD. The CDR3 DNA sequence: TGTGCCATCAGTCCCGACGGTTTGAACACTGAAGCTTTCTTT. Encoded protein: CAISPDGLNTEAFF.

The chain joins TRBV7-9 to TRBJ1-4; D gene ambiguous. Trimming stripped 1 base from V and 2 bases from J, with 11 bases between. The CDR3 is 16 residues long. Germline-derived CDR1 and CDR2 are SEHNR and FQNEAQ (reference sequence). CDR3 in amino acids: CASSLDGVGTNEKLFF. The CDR3 DNA reads as TGTGCCAGCAGCTTAGATGGGGTTGGCACTAATGAAAAACTGTTTTTT.

The J gene is TRBJ2-7, the V gene TRBV20-1; 12 bases match TRBD2. J gave up 7 bases and V 0 bases, and 13 bases lay outside the gene matches. Germline V CDR1 and CDR2: DFQATT, SNEGSKA (reference sequence). The CDR3 is 17 amino acids. CDR3 in DNA: TGCAGTGCTAGAGAGTTTGTGGCTAGCGGGAGGGCAAGGGAGCAGTACTTC. This translates into CSAREFVASGRAREQYF.

This rearrangement joins TRBV6-5 to TRBJ2-6; D unresolved. CDR3 length equals 13 residues. Germline V CDR1 and CDR2: MNHEY, SVGAGI. Trimming took off 10 bases at V and 4 bases at J, with 11 bases between the two ends. CDR3 loop: CATRVSGANVLTF. The CDR3 DNA sequence: TGTGCCACACGGGTCTCCGGGGCCAACGTCCTGACTTTC.

This chain joins TRBV6-5 and TRBJ2-5; D possibly uses TRBD1 or TRBD2 (5 bases each). The CDR3 spans 21 residues. Germline CDR1 reads MNHEY; CDR2 reads SVGAGI. Trimming removed 0 bases from V and 7 bases from J, with 33 bases in between. The DNA for the CDR3 is TGTGCCAGCAGTTACTCGAGCTTGTCTAGGGCCAGTCCTAGCAGGGATGGGACCCAGTACTTC. Translating gives CASSYSSLSRASPSRDGTQYF.